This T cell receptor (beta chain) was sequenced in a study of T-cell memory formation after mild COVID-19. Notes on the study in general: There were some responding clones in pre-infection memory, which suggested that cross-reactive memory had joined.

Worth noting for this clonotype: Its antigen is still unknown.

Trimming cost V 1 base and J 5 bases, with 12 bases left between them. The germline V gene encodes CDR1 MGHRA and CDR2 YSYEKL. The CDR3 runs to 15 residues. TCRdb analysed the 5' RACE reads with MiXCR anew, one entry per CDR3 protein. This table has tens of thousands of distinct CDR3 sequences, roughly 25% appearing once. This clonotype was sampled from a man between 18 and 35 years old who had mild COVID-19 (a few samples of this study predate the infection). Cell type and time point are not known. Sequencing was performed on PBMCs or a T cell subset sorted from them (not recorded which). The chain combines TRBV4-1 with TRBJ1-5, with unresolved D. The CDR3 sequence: CASSQAPPGYQPQHF. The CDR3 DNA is TGCGCCAGCAGCCAAGCCCCCCCGGGGTATCAGCCCCAGCATTTT.